One sample yielded the 25 T cell receptor beta chains listed below, sequenced in a study of blood T cell repertoires in COVID-19. Libraries were prepared by immunoSEQ multiplex PCR; TCRdb keeps only in-frame clonotypes and omits some of them. The sample shows approximately 270,000 clones, around 90% of them seen only once. Material: peripheral blood. All receptors come from a man in his fifties or sixties with acute or convalescent COVID-19.

This chain connects TRBV12-3 or TRBV12-4 to TRBJ1-3; TRBD1 might be the D (5 bases). With 10 bases removed from V and 0 bases from J, the gap between germline ends came to 10 bases. This CDR3 is 13 amino acids long. CDR3 bases: TGTGCCACACAGGTTAGCTCTGGAAACACCATATATTTT. The encoded protein is CATQVSSGNTIYF.

The gene calls are TRBV9 and TRBJ2-1; D is possibly TRBD1 (6 bases). The CDR3 runs to 14 residues. Germline loops: CDR1 SGDLS, CDR2 YYNGEE. V was clipped by 3 bases and J by 3 bases, with 10 bases between them. CDR3 nucleotide sequence: TGTGCCAGCAGCGGCTCGGACAGCTACAATGAGCAGTTCTTC. Translation: CASSGSDSYNEQFF.

This clone was detected once. The V gene is TRBV19, the J gene TRBJ1-4, with 9 bases matching TRBD1. The germline gives CDR1 LNHDA, CDR2 SQIVND (reference sequence). V dropped 5 bases and J dropped 7; count of bases not matched to a gene: 11. The CDR3 runs to 16 residues. The CDR3 loop is CASSPIQGALGEKLFF. In nucleotides, the CDR3 is TGTGCCAGTAGTCCGATACAGGGGGCGCTGGGTGAAAAACTGTTTTTT.

The J gene is TRBJ2-1, the V gene TRBV9, with a possible D match to TRBD2 (5 bases). The CDR3 sequence is 15 residues long. The germline V and J ends were trimmed by 0 bases and 3 bases, with 10 bases remaining between them. Germline assignment: CDR1 SGDLS and CDR2 YYNGEE. CDR3 DNA sequence: TGTGCCAGCAGCGTAGGCGGAGGTAACTACAATGAGCAGTTCTTC. Protein product: CASSVGGGNYNEQFF.

The chain carries TRBV5-5 and TRBJ1-5; 8 bases map to TRBD1. After removal of 4 bases from V and 5 bases from J, the junction contained 5 bases not matched to a gene. Germline V CDR1 and CDR2: SGHKS, YYEKEE (reference sequence). The CDR3 sequence is 14 residues long. The CDR3 bases are TGTGCCAGCAGCCCGGACAGGGCGGATCAGCCCCAGCATTTT. Translation gives CASSPDRADQPQHF. Filled out from reference TRBV5-5 and TRBJ1-5, the complete variable domain reads DAGVTQSPTHLIKTRGQQVTLRCSPISGHKSVSWYQQVLGQGPQFIFQYYEKEERGRGNFPDRFSARQFPNYSSELNVNALLLGDSALYLCASSPDRADQPQHFGDGTRLSIL.

This chain joins TRBV5-6 and TRBJ2-1; TRBD2 might be the D (5 bases). V was pared by 0 bases and J by 12 bases, with 10 bases between. The CDR3 runs 12 residues. CDR1 and CDR2 from the germline V gene are SGHDT and YYEEEE. The chain's CDR3 is CASSLEASSQFF. Here the CDR3 DNA reads TGTGCCAGCAGCTTGGAGGCTAGCTCGCAGTTCTTC.

The gene calls are TRBV5-3 and TRBJ2-1; 12 nucleotides align to TRBD2. TRBV5-3 is assigned to the ORF class and has an uncertain function. This CDR3 comprises 18 residues. With 4 bases clipped from V and 6 bases from J, the junction kept 14 bases outside the gene matches. Here the CDR3 reads CARSRGLAGPRSRNEQFF. The CDR3 DNA sequence: TGTGCCAGAAGCAGAGGACTAGCGGGACCCCGCTCCCGCAATGAGCAGTTCTTC.

V gene TRBV11-3 combines with J gene TRBJ2-5; D may be TRBD1 (5 bases). Deletions cut 5 bases from V and 2 bases from J, with 9 bases between. Germline values: CDR1 SGHNT, CDR2 YENEEA. The CDR3 spans 13 residues. CDR3 nucleotides: TGTGCCAGCAGCCTTAGACAGCAAGAGACCCAGTACTTC. Encoded protein: CASSLRQQETQYF.

V and J are TRBV14 and TRBJ1-2, with 7 bases fitting TRBD1. Looked up from germline, CDR1 is SGHDN and CDR2 is FVKESK. Germline trimming cut 7 bases from V and 0 bases from J; bases unmatched to any gene: 8. There are 15 residues in the CDR3. CDR3 in DNA: TGTGCCAGCACCCGGCGGACAGGAGCTAACTATGGCTACACCTTC. Amino acids: CASTRRTGANYGYTF.

The V gene is TRBV3-1 (or the pseudogene TRBV3-2), the J gene TRBJ2-7; TRBD2 agrees at 10 bases. Looked up from germline, CDR1 is LGHDT and CDR2 is YNNKEL (reference sequence). The CDR3 sequence is 15 residues long. The junction had 5 bases not matched to a gene; V was cut back by 2 bases and J by 4 bases. The CDR3 region is CASSQRTSGVYEQYF. The CDR3, as DNA: TGTGCCAGCAGCCAAAGGACTAGCGGAGTTTACGAGCAGTACTTC.

This clone was counted once. The J gene is TRBJ2-7, the V gene TRBV2; D may be TRBD2 (7 bases). The germline CDR1 and CDR2 sequences are SNHLY and FYNNEI. The CDR3 has 14 amino acids. V was clipped by 6 bases and J by 0 bases, with 12 bases between them. The CDR3 loop is CASRRGGSSYEQYF. In DNA, the CDR3 is TGTGCCAGCAGGAGGGGGGGCAGCTCCTACGAGCAGTACTTC.

This clone was counted only a few times. The chain carries TRBV5-4 and TRBJ1-2, with TRBD1 matching 8 bases. CDR3 length equals 13 residues. Germline V lookup: CDR1 SGHNT, CDR2 YYREEE (reference sequence). V lost 2 bases to trimming and J lost 8 bases; unmatched junction nucleotides: 5. The CDR3 loop reads CASSFDRGRGYTF. CDR3 sequence (DNA): TGTGCCAGCAGCTTTGACAGGGGTAGGGGCTACACCTTC.

CDR3: CASSPTQARGEKLFF. CDR3 in DNA: TGTGCCAGCTCACCAACGCAGGCCCGGGGAGAAAAACTGTTTTTT. The V gene is TRBV18, the J gene TRBJ1-4; D is unresolved. There are 15 residues in the CDR3. Trimming stripped 2 bases from V and 8 bases from J, with 15 bases between. CDR1 KGHSH and CDR2 LQKENI come from the germline V gene.

CDR3: CASSQSNNYEQYF. CDR3 nucleotide sequence: TGTGCCAGCAGCCAATCGAACAACTACGAGCAGTACTTC. The V call is TRBV3-1 (or the pseudogene TRBV3-2), the J call TRBJ2-7, with D unclear. This CDR3 has 13 residues. Germline V gives CDR1 LGHDT, CDR2 YNNKEL (reference sequence). V was trimmed by 2 bases and J by 3 bases, leaving 8 bases between them.

This clone was observed a single time. The V call is TRBV5-4, the J call TRBJ2-5; 11 nucleotides agree with TRBD2. The CDR3 runs to 16 residues. CDR1 and CDR2 (germline): SGHNT, YYREEE (reference sequence). V was clipped by 0 bases and J by 1 base; unmatched bases: 2. CDR3 bases: TGTGCCAGCAGCTTGGCAGGGACTAGCGGCCAAGAGACCCAGTACTTC. As protein: CASSLAGTSGQETQYF.

V is TRBV27 and J is TRBJ1-4; 8 bases are shared with TRBD1. After removal of 5 bases from V and 3 bases from J, the junction contained 8 bases not matched to a gene. This CDR3 region has 16 residues. Germline values: CDR1 MNHEY, CDR2 SMNVEV (reference sequence). The DNA of the CDR3 is TGTGCCAGCAGTGGACAGGGTTCTGGCCCTAATGAAAAACTGTTTTTT. Its protein product is CASSGQGSGPNEKLFF.

The chain joins TRBV30 to TRBJ1-6; 7 bases fit TRBD1. Germline V gene lookup returns CDR1 GTSNPN and CDR2 SVGIG (reference sequence). CDR3 length equals 17 residues. The V and J ends lost 0 bases and 2 bases, in that order; junction bases with no gene match: 7. This chain's CDR3 is CAWSVGGGKAYNSPLHF. CDR3 in DNA: TGTGCCTGGAGTGTAGGAGGGGGCAAGGCCTATAATTCACCCCTCCACTTT.

This clone was picked up one time. The chain has TRBV19 and TRBJ1-4, with D tentatively TRBD1 (6 bases). The V end lost 2 bases, the J end lost 8 bases, and 12 bases lay between the germline ends. The CDR3 totals 14 residues. In germline, CDR1 is LNHDA, CDR2 SQIVND (reference sequence). The CDR3: CASSIRQQGEKLFF. CDR3 coding DNA: TGTGCCAGTAGTATAAGGCAACAGGGAGAAAAACTGTTTTTT.

This clone was observed a handful of times. The V and J genes are TRBV11-3 and TRBJ2-3; D possibly corresponds to TRBD1 (6 bases). The germline CDR1 and CDR2 sequences are SGHNT and YENEEA. The V end was cut by 5 bases, the J end by 1 base, with 7 bases between. This CDR3 has 13 residues. The CDR3 is CASSHRGTDTQYF. The CDR3 DNA sequence: TGTGCCAGCAGCCACAGGGGCACAGATACGCAGTATTTT.

The chain carries TRBV12-5 and TRBJ2-3; TRBD2 agrees at 9 bases. The CDR3 is made up of 18 amino acids. The germline CDR1 and CDR2 sequences are LGHNT and FRNRAP. V dropped 5 bases and J dropped 3; count of bases not matched to a gene: 15. CDR3 region: CASGPSPSGALLTDTQYF. The DNA for the CDR3 is TGTGCTAGTGGTCCTTCCCCTAGCGGGGCCCTCTTAACAGATACGCAGTATTTT.

The chain combines TRBV18 with TRBJ1-1; D gene uncertain. The germline V gene has CDR1 KGHSH and CDR2 LQKENI. Trimming removed 2 bases from V and 0 bases from J, with 10 bases in between. This CDR3 spans 15 amino acids. This CDR3 is CASSPTTDLNTEAFF. The DNA of the CDR3 is TGTGCCAGCTCACCAACCACAGACCTGAACACTGAAGCTTTCTTT.

This clone was recorded only once. The CDR3 DNA follows: TGTGCCACCAGTGCCCTAGGGAGGGAGCAGTTCTTC. Amino acid sequence: CATSALGREQFF. J is TRBJ2-1 and V is TRBV24-1, with D maybe TRBD2 (6 bases). CDR1 and CDR2 (germline): KGHDR, SFDVKD. CDR3 size: 12 residues. V was pared by 5 bases and J by 10 bases, with 11 bases between.

The rearrangement links TRBV11-2 to TRBJ2-1; TRBD2 agrees at 7 bases. V lost 5 bases and J lost 8; bases outside the gene matches: 12. CDR3 size: 15 residues. Germline lookup yields CDR1 SGHAT and CDR2 FQNNGV. This CDR3 reads CASSRWRGSNDEQFF. The CDR3 DNA is TGTGCCAGCAGCCGTTGGCGGGGGAGCAACGATGAGCAGTTCTTC.

The chain uses TRBV6-5 and TRBJ1-5; TRBD1 matches at 7 bases. The germline V gene has CDR1 MNHEY and CDR2 SVGAGI. The junction had 9 bases not matched to a gene; V was cut back by 6 bases and J by 4 bases. There are 15 residues in the CDR3. CDR3 DNA sequence: TGTGCCAGCAGACCTCACAGGGGTCAAAATCAGCCCCAGCATTTT. Its protein is CASRPHRGQNQPQHF.

A single count supports this clone. The chain combines TRBV20-1 with TRBJ2-7, with a weak D call TRBD2 (6 bases). V dropped 3 bases and J dropped 7 bases, with 10 bases sitting between them. From germline, CDR1 is DFQATT and CDR2 SNEGSKA (reference sequence). This CDR3 is built from 11 residues. CDR3 residues: CSASAGWEQYF. Here the CDR3 DNA reads TGCAGTGCTAGTGCGGGATGGGAGCAGTACTTC.